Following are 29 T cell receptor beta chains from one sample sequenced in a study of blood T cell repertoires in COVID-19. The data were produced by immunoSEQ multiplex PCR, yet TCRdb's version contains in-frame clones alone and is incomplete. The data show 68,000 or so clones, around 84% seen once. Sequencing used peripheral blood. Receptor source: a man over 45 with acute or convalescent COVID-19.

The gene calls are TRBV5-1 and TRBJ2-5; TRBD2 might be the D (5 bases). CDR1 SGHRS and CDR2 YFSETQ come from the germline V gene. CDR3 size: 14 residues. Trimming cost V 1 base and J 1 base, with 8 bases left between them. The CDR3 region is CASSLSTSQETQYF. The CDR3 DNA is TGCGCCAGCAGCTTGAGCACTAGCCAAGAGACCCAGTACTTC.

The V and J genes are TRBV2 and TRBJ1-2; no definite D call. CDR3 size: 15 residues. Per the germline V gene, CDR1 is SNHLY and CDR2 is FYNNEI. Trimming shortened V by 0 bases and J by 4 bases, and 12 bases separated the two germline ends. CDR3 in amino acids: CASSEALPGIYGYTF. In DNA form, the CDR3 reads TGTGCCAGCAGTGAAGCGCTTCCGGGGATCTATGGCTACACCTTC. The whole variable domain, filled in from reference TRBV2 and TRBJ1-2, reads EPEVTQTPSHQVTQMGQEVILRCVPISNHLYFYWYRQILGQKVEFLVSFYNNEISEKSEIFDDQFSVERPDGSNFTLKIRSTKLEDSAMYFCASSEALPGIYGYTFGSGTRLTVV.

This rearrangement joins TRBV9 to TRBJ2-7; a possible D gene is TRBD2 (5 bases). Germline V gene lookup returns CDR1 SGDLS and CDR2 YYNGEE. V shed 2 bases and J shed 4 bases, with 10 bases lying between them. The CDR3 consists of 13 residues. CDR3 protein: CASSVGDGYEQYF. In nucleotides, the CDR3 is TGTGCCAGCAGCGTGGGAGACGGGTACGAGCAGTACTTC.

CDR3 residues: CASSLTATNEKLFF. CDR3 sequence (DNA): TGTGCCAGCAGCTTGACAGCAACTAATGAAAAACTGTTTTTT. The gene calls are TRBV7-2 and TRBJ1-4; D possibly corresponds to TRBD1 (5 bases). Germline loops: CDR1 SGHTA, CDR2 FQGNSA. V shed 3 bases and J shed 0 bases, with 5 bases lying between them. This CDR3 has 14 amino acids.

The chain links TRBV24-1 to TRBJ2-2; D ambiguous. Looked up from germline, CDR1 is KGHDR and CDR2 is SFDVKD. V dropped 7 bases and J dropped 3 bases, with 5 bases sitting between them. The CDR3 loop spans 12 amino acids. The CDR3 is CATSQYTGELFF. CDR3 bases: TGTGCCACCAGCCAATACACCGGGGAGCTGTTTTTT.

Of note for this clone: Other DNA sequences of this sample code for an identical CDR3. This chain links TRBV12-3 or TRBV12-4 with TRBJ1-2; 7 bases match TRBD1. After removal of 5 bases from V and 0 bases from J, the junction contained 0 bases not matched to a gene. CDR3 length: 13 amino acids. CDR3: CASSGTANYGYTF. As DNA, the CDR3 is TGTGCCAGCAGTGGGACAGCTAACTATGGCTACACCTTC.

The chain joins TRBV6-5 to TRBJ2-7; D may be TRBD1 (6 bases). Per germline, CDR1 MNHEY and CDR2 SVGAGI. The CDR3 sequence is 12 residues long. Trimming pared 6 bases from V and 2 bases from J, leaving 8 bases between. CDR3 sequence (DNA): TGTGCCAGCAGCGGGACACCCTACGAGCAGTACTTC. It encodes CASSGTPYEQYF.

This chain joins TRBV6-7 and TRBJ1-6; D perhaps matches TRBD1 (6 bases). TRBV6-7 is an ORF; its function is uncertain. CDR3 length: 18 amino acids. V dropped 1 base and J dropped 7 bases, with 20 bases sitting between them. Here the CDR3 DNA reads TGTGCCAGCAGTTACTTCTATCTGGCCGGGACACGGAATTCACCCCTCCACTTT. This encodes CASSYFYLAGTRNSPLHF.

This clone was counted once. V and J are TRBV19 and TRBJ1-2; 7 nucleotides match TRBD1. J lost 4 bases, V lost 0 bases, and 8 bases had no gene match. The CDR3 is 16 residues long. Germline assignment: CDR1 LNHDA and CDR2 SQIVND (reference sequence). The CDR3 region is CASSIDVGRQGYGYTF. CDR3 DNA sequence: TGTGCCAGTAGTATAGACGTCGGCAGACAGGGCTATGGCTACACCTTC.

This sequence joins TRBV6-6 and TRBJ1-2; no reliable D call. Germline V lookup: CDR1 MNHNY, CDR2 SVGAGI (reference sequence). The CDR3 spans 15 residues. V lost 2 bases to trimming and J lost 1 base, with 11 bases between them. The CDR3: CASSYDRGVNYGYTF. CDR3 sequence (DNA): TGTGCCAGCAGTTACGACCGGGGAGTTAACTATGGCTACACCTTC.

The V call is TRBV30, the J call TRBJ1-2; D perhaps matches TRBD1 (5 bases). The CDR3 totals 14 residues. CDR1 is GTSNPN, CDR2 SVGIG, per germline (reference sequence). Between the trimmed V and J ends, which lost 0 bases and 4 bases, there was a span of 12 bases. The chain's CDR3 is CAWSVRRGLYGYTF. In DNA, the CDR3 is TGTGCCTGGAGTGTACGGAGGGGCCTCTATGGCTACACCTTC.

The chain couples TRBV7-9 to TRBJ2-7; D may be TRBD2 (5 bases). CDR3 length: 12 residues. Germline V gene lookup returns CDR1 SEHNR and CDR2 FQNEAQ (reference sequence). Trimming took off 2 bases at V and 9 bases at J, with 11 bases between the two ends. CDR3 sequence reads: CASSLLRGLQYF. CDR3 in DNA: TGTGCCAGCAGCTTACTCCGGGGTTTGCAGTACTTC.

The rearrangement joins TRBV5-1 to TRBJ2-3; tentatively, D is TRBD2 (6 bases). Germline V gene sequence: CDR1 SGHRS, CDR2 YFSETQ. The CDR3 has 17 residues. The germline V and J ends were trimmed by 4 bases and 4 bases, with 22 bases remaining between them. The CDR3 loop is CASSPSRGSTGADTQYF. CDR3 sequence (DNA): TGCGCCAGCAGCCCAAGTCGGGGGTCGACGGGCGCAGATACGCAGTATTTT. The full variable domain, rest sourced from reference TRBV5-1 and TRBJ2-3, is KAGVTQTPRYLIKTRGQQVTLSCSPISGHRSVSWYQQTPGQGLQFLFEYFSETQRNKGNFPGRFSGRQFSNSRSEMNVSTLELGDSALYLCASSPSRGSTGADTQYFGPGTRLTVL.

The chain's CDR3 is CAISDSRGVYEQYF. The CDR3, as DNA: TGTGCCATTTCGGACTCCAGGGGGGTCTACGAGCAGTACTTC. The chain joins TRBV10-3 to TRBJ2-7; D possibly corresponds to TRBD1 (7 bases). The CDR3 has 14 amino acids. The V gene lost 9 bases and the J gene lost 3 bases, with 18 bases spanning the gap. Germline lookup yields CDR1 ENHRY and CDR2 SYGVKD.

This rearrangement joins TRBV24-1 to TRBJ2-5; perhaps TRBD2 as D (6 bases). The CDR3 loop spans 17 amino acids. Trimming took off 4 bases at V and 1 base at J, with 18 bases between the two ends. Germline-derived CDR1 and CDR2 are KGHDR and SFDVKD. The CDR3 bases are TGTGCCACCAGTGACCCTGGGGCCGGGGGTACCCAAGAGACCCAGTACTTC. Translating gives CATSDPGAGGTQETQYF.

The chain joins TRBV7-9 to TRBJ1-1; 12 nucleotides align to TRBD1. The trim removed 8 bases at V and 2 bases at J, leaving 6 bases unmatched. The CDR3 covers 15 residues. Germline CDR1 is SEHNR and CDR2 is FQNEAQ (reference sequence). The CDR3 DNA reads TGTGCCAGCCGGGGACAGGGGGCCTTAAACACTGAAGCTTTCTTT. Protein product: CASRGQGALNTEAFF.

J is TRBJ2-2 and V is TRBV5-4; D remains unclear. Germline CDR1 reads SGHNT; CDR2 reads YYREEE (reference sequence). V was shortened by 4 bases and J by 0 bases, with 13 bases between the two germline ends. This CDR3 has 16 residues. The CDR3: CASSPTFLANTGELFF. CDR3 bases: TGTGCCAGCAGCCCGACATTTCTCGCGAACACCGGGGAGCTGTTTTTT.

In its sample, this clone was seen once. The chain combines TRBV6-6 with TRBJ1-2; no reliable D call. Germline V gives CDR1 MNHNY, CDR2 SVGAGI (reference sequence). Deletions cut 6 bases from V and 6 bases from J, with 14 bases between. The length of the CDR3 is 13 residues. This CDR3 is CASSWRSGDGYTF. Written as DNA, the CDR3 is TGTGCCAGCAGCTGGCGGTCGGGAGATGGCTACACCTTC.

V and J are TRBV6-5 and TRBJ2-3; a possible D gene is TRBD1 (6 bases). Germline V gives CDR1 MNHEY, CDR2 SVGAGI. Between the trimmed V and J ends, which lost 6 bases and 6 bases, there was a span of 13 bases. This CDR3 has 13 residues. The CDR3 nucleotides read TGTGCCAGCAGCCTGAACAGGGTGGATACGCAGTATTTT. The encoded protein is CASSLNRVDTQYF.

The CDR3 reads CASSIGLAGGSRTDTQYF. CDR3 sequence (DNA): TGTGCCAGTAGTATTGGACTAGCGGGGGGCTCACGCACAGATACGCAGTATTTT. The chain has TRBV19 and TRBJ2-3; 14 bases are shared with TRBD2. The CDR3 sequence is 18 residues long. In germline, CDR1 is LNHDA, CDR2 SQIVND (reference sequence). Trimming at V came to 3 bases and at J to 1 base, leaving 6 bases not matched to a gene.

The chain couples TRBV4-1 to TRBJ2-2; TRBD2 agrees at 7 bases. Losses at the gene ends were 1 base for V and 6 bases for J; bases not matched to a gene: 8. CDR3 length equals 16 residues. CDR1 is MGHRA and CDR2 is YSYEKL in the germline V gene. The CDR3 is CASSQVPAGWAGELFF. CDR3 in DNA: TGCGCCAGCAGCCAAGTTCCAGCGGGGTGGGCCGGGGAGCTGTTTTTT.

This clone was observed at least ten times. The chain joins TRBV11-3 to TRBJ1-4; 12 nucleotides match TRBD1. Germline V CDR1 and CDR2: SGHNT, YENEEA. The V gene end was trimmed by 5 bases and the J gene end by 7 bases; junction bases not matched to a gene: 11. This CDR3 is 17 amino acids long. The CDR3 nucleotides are TGTGCCAGCAGCCATGGGACAGGGGGCTCAGAGGGTGAAAAACTGTTTTTT. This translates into CASSHGTGGSEGEKLFF.

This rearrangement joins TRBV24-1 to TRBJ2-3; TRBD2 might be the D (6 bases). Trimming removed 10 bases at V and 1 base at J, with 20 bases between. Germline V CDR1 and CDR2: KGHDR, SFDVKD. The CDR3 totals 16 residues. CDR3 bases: TGTGCCACAAAATGGAGGGTTTTTGGTCGCACAGATACGCAGTATTTT. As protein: CATKWRVFGRTDTQYF.

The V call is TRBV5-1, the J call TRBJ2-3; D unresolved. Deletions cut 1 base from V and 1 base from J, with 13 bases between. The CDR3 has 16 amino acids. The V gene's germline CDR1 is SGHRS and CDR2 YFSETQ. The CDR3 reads CASSLFSVLGTDTQYF. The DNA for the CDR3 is TGCGCCAGCAGCTTGTTCTCAGTTCTGGGCACAGATACGCAGTATTTT. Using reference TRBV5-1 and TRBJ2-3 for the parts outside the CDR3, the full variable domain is KAGVTQTPRYLIKTRGQQVTLSCSPISGHRSVSWYQQTPGQGLQFLFEYFSETQRNKGNFPGRFSGRQFSNSRSEMNVSTLELGDSALYLCASSLFSVLGTDTQYFGPGTRLTVL.

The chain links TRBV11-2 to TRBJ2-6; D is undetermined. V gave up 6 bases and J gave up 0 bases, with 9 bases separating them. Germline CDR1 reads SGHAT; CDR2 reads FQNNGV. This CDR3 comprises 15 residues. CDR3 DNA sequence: TGTGCCAGCAGTGCGGATTCCTCTGGGGCCAACGTCCTGACTTTC. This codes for CASSADSSGANVLTF.

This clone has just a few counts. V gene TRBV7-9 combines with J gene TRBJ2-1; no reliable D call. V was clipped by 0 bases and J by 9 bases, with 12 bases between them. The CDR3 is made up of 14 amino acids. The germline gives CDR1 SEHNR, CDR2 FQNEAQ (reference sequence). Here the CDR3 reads CASSLASSVGEQFF. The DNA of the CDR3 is TGTGCCAGCAGCTTAGCGTCCTCGGTCGGTGAGCAGTTCTTC.

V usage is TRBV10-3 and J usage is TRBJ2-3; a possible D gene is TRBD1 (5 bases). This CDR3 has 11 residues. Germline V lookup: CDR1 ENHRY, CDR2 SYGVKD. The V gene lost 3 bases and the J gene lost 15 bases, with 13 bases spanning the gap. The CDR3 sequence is CAISEDSALYF. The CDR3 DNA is TGTGCCATCAGTGAAGACAGCGCCTTATATTTT.

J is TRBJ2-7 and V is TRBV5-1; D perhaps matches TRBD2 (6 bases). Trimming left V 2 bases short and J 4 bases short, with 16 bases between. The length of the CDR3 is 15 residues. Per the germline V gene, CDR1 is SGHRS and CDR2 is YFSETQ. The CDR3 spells CASSFRDVGTYEQYF. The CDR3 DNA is TGCGCCAGCAGCTTCCGGGACGTGGGGACTTACGAGCAGTACTTC.

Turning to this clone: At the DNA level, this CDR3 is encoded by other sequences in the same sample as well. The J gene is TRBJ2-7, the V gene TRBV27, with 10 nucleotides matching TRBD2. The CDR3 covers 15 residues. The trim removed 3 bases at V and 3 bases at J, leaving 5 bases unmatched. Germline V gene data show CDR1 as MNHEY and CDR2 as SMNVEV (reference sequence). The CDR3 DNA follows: TGTGCCAGCAGTTTGCTTCTAGCGGGAGTCTACGAGCAGTACTTC. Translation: CASSLLLAGVYEQYF.